These T cell receptor beta chains were read from a single sample in a study of blood T cell repertoires in COVID-19. TCRdb's table, derived via immunoSEQ multiplex PCR, lists solely in-frame clones and lacks some. Here the sample spans roughly 250,000 clones, about four fifths being singletons. The sequencing input was peripheral blood. The receptor source for this set is a woman of 80 years or more with acute or convalescent COVID-19. The CDR3 runs from the conserved cysteine through the conserved F or W. A D gene is named only where the DNA matches it firmly. Only part of the rows carry a size: once, few, many, or a class if the clone is expanded.

J | V | length | D | size | DNA | CDR3
TRBJ2-7 | TRBV5-6 | 17 | NA | once | TGTGCCAGCAGCTTGGTAAGCCCCTCTAGGAAAACCTACGAGCAGTACTTC | CASSLVSPSRKTYEQYF
TRBJ1-1 | TRBV18 | 15 | NA | NA | TGTGCCAGCCATAAACTACAGGGTATGAACACTGAAGCTTTCTTT | CASHKLQGMNTEAFF
TRBJ2-7 | TRBV9 | 13 | NA | NA | TGTGCCAGCAGCGTTTCGAGCTCCTACGAGCAGTACTTC | CASSVSSSYEQYF
TRBJ1-1 | TRBV2 | 15 | NA | NA | TGTGCCAGCAGTGAAGCGCAGGGCCCCAACACTGAAGCTTTCTTT | CASSEAQGPNTEAFF
TRBJ1-4 | TRBV19 | 16 | NA | few | TGTGCCAGTAGTTCAGCCGGAGGGGCGACTAATGAAAAACTGTTTTTT | CASSSAGGATNEKLFF
TRBJ2-2 | TRBV2 | 15 | TRBD2 | NA | TGTGCCAGCAAACCTAGCGGGAAGAACACCGGGGAGCTGTTTTTT | CASKPSGKNTGELFF
TRBJ2-1 | TRBV12-3/TRBV12-4 | 13 | TRBD1 | NA | TGTGCCAGCAGGGGACAGGGGGGAAATGAGCAGTTCTTC | CASRGQGGNEQFF
TRBJ2-5 | TRBV7-9 | 14 | TRBD1 | NA | TGTGCCAGCAGCCCCGACAGGGGGGGCGAGACCCAGTACTTC | CASSPDRGGETQYF
TRBJ2-2 | TRBV27 | 16 | NA | NA | TGTGCCAGCAGTTTAAAAGCCGGGGCGAACACCGGGGAGCTGTTTTTT | CASSLKAGANTGELFF
TRBJ1-5 | TRBV28 | 14 | TRBD1 | NA | TGTGCCAGCAGCCCGGGGACAGGGGATCAGCCCCAGCATTTT | CASSPGTGDQPQHF
TRBJ1-1 | TRBV19 | 12 | NA | NA | TGTGCCAGTAGTATAGGAAATAGTGAAGCTTTCTTT | CASSIGNSEAFF
TRBJ2-3 | TRBV19 | 15 | NA | once | TGTGCCAGTAGTATACAGGGATGGGGCACAGATACGCAGTATTTT | CASSIQGWGTDTQYF
TRBJ1-3 | TRBV5-1 | 15 | NA | NA | TGCGCCAGCAGCTTGTCCACAACAGGGTTAAACACCATATATTTT | CASSLSTTGLNTIYF
TRBJ1-1 | TRBV7-9 | 13 | NA | NA | TGTGCCAGCAGCCCCAGGGCGGTCACTGAAGCTTTCTTT | CASSPRAVTEAFF
TRBJ2-2 | TRBV19 | 18 | TRBD1 | few | TGTGCCAGTAGTATCGGCAAGGGGGCAGGTACCACCGCCGGGGAGCTGTTTTTT | CASSIGKGAGTTAGELFF
TRBJ2-7 | TRBV28 | 15 | TRBD1 | NA | TGTGCCAGCAGTCGCCCGGGACAGGGCTCCTACGAGCAGTACTTC | CASSRPGQGSYEQYF
TRBJ2-3 | TRBV5-5 | 14 | NA | NA | TGTGCCAGCAGCCTAACTAGGAGGGGAGATACGCAGTATTTT | CASSLTRRGDTQYF
TRBJ2-7 | TRBV6-5 | 12 | NA | NA | TGTGCCAGCAGGCACGGCTCCTACGAGCAGTACTTC | CASRHGSYEQYF
TRBJ2-1 | TRBV18 | 12 | TRBD1 | NA | TGTGCCAGCTCATCGGGACAGGGTGGGGAGTTCTTC | CASSSGQGGEFF
TRBJ1-2 | TRBV12-3/TRBV12-4 | 12 | NA | NA | TGTGCCAGCAGTTTGGAGGGTCTCGGCTACACCTTC | CASSLEGLGYTF
TRBJ2-3 | TRBV18 | 18 | TRBD2 | NA | TGTGCCAGCTCACCAAAGGGACTAGCGGGGGTTAGCACAGATACGCAGTATTTT | CASSPKGLAGVSTDTQYF
TRBJ2-7 | TRBV18 | 13 | NA | NA | TGTGCCAGCTCACCAGATAGCTCCTACGAGCAGTACTTC | CASSPDSSYEQYF
TRBJ2-7 | TRBV7-9 | 13 | NA | NA | TGTGCCAGCAGCTTAGACGGGTCGGTGGAGCAGTACTTC | CASSLDGSVEQYF
TRBJ2-1 | TRBV5-1 | 16 | TRBD1 | NA | TGCGCCAGCAGCTCCTCCGGGACAGGGATATACAATGAGCAGTTCTTC | CASSSSGTGIYNEQFF
TRBJ2-2 | TRBV6-5 | 15 | TRBD1 | NA | TGTGCCAGCAGATCCAGGGGGATGCTCACCGGGGAGCTGTTTTTT | CASRSRGMLTGELFF
TRBJ2-7 | TRBV5-1 | 14 | TRBD1 | once | TGCGCCAGCAGCTTGGGACAGGGTGGAGGCGAGCAGTACTTC | CASSLGQGGGEQYF
TRBJ2-1 | TRBV11-2 | 14 | NA | NA | TGTGCCAGCAGCCAAACCGGGAACTACAATGAGCAGTTCTTC | CASSQTGNYNEQFF
TRBJ1-1 | TRBV2 | 12 | NA | NA | TGTGCCAGCCGGGTCGAGGGCACTGAAGCTTTCTTT | CASRVEGTEAFF
TRBJ1-6 | TRBV9 | 13 | NA | once | TGTGCCAGCAGCGTAGGAGGCAACGCACCCCTCCACTTT | CASSVGGNAPLHF
TRBJ2-7 | TRBV28 | 15 | NA | NA | TGTGCCAGCCAATCCCAAGGAGGGATCTCCTACGAGCAGTACTTC | CASQSQGGISYEQYF
TRBJ2-2 | TRBV7-3 | 13 | NA | NA | TGTGCCAGCAGCTTAGGAGGGACCGGGGAGCTGTTTTTT | CASSLGGTGELFF
TRBJ1-1 | TRBV6-5 | 14 | NA | NA | TGTGCCAGCAGTTACTCGAAGCCGAACACTGAAGCTTTCTTT | CASSYSKPNTEAFF
TRBJ2-3 | TRBV15 | 17 | NA | NA | TGTGCCACCATGCGAGGTGATACCAGCCGCAGCACAGATACGCAGTATTTT | CATMRGDTSRSTDTQYF
TRBJ1-6 | TRBV7-2 | 14 | TRBD1 | once | TGTGCCAGCAGCCTAAGGACAGGTGGTTCACCCCTCCACTTT | CASSLRTGGSPLHF
TRBJ2-5 | TRBV27 | 15 | TRBD1 | NA | TGTGCCAGCCTTCCGACAGGGGGACTCAGGGAGACCCAGTACTTC | CASLPTGGLRETQYF
TRBJ1-5 | TRBV10-3 | 12 | NA | NA | TGTGCCATCAGCGCGGCAGATCAGCCCCAGCATTTT | CAISAADQPQHF
TRBJ2-1 | TRBV5-8 | 14 | NA | NA | TGTGCCAGCCTCGCGGGGCTAGCCTACAATGAGCAGTTCTTC | CASLAGLAYNEQFF
TRBJ2-3 | TRBV6-6 | 15 | TRBD2 | once | TGTGCCAGCAGTTACCCGGGGGGACCCACAGATACGCAGTATTTT | CASSYPGGPTDTQYF
TRBJ1-4 | TRBV3-1/TRBV3-2 | 14 | TRBD1 | NA | TGTGCCAGCAGCCTGGGACAGGCTAATGAAAAACTGTTTTTT | CASSLGQANEKLFF
TRBJ1-6 | TRBV3-1/TRBV3-2 | 18 | TRBD1 | NA | TGTGCCAGCAGCCAAGATACAGGGGCCCCCGGGACTTATTCACCCCTCCACTTT | CASSQDTGAPGTYSPLHF
TRBJ1-1 | TRBV29-1 | 14 | TRBD1 | NA | TGCAGCGTTCGGGACAGGGGGCGGTGGACTGAAGCTTTCTTT | CSVRDRGRWTEAFF